A selection of T cell receptor beta chains follows, all from one sample in a study of OX40 agonist ivuxolimab in advanced cancers. Assay used: immunoSEQ multiplex PCR; TCRdb lists only in-frame clones, some missing. The sample contains some 73,000 clones, around 86% of which appear only once. Source: CD4+ or CD8+ T cells sorted from blood, taken in a trial of the OX40 agonist ivuxolimab. These receptors were taken from an adult with an advanced solid tumor such as melanoma, head and neck, liver or kidney cancer. The CDR3 runs from the conserved cysteine through the conserved F or W. Fields, in order: V gene, D gene, clone size, J gene, CDR3 DNA, CDR3 protein. A D gene is named only where the DNA matches it firmly. A row's size may be missing; if present it is once, few, many or a size class.

V: TRBV7-7
D: NA
size: NA
J: TRBJ1-1
DNA: TGTGCTAGCAGCTTACTCGTGGACACTGAAGCTTTCTTT
CDR3: CASSLLVDTEAFF

V: TRBV7-9
D: TRBD2
size: NA
J: TRBJ2-3
DNA: TGTGCCAGCAGCTTAGCAGCCGGACTAGCGGGAGGCGGAGATACGCAGTATTTT
CDR3: CASSLAAGLAGGGDTQYF

V: TRBV6-6
D: TRBD2
size: once
J: TRBJ2-1
DNA: TGTGCCAGCCGCGGGACTAGCGGCAATGAGCAGTTCTTC
CDR3: CASRGTSGNEQFF

V: TRBV7-2
D: NA
size: NA
J: TRBJ1-2
DNA: TGTGCCAGCAGCCTAGACAGCTATGGCTACACCTTC
CDR3: CASSLDSYGYTF

V: TRBV5-4
D: TRBD2
size: NA
J: TRBJ2-7
DNA: TGTGCCAGCAGCTACCCCGGGACTAGCGCCCGCGAGCAGTACTTC
CDR3: CASSYPGTSAREQYF

V: TRBV7-2
D: TRBD1
size: once
J: TRBJ2-3
DNA: TGTGCCAGCAGCTTAGAAACAGGGGCTAGCACAGATACGCAGTATTTT
CDR3: CASSLETGASTDTQYF

V: TRBV18
D: NA
size: NA
J: TRBJ1-4
DNA: TGTGCCAGCTCACCACCGGGGGTTGGTGAAAAACTGTTTTTT
CDR3: CASSPPGVGEKLFF

V: TRBV7-2
D: NA
size: NA
J: TRBJ1-2
DNA: TGTGCCAGCAGCTTGGACGTGGGGCGGGACGGAACAAATGGCTACACCTTC
CDR3: CASSLDVGRDGTNGYTF

V: TRBV18
D: NA
size: once
J: TRBJ1-4
DNA: TGTGCCAGCTCACCACCAGTGACAGATGAAAAACTGTTTTTT
CDR3: CASSPPVTDEKLFF

V: TRBV7-2
D: NA
size: NA
J: TRBJ1-1
DNA: TGTGCCAGCAGCTTAACCAGTCAGGGTACTGAAGCTTTCTTT
CDR3: CASSLTSQGTEAFF

V: TRBV6-5
D: NA
size: NA
J: TRBJ1-2
DNA: TGTGCCAGCAGTTACTCGAGCAGGGGAGGCTATGGCTACACCTTC
CDR3: CASSYSSRGGYGYTF

V: TRBV7-3
D: NA
size: NA
J: TRBJ2-7
DNA: TGTGCCAGCACCCCGTACGAGCAGTACTTC
CDR3: CASTPYEQYF

V: TRBV12-5
D: TRBD1
size: NA
J: TRBJ1-5
DNA: TGTGCTAGTGGTTTGGTAATGGGACAGCTAAATCAGCCCCAGCATTTT
CDR3: CASGLVMGQLNQPQHF

V: TRBV9
D: TRBD1
size: NA
J: TRBJ2-3
DNA: TGTGCCAGCAGCGTAGGCTCTGGGACAGGAGTAACAGATACGCAGTATTTT
CDR3: CASSVGSGTGVTDTQYF

V: TRBV28
D: NA
size: NA
J: TRBJ1-5
DNA: TGTGCCAGCAGTTTGCCGGGGCAGGATCAGCCCCAGCATTTT
CDR3: CASSLPGQDQPQHF

V: TRBV6-5
D: NA
size: NA
J: TRBJ2-2
DNA: TGTGCCAGCAGCCCTACGGGACGGTACACCGGGGAGCTGTTTTTT
CDR3: CASSPTGRYTGELFF

V: TRBV7-9
D: TRBD1
size: NA
J: TRBJ1-2
DNA: TGTGCCAGCAGCTCAGGGGGCTATGGCTACACCTTC
CDR3: CASSSGGYGYTF

V: TRBV19
D: TRBD1
size: NA
J: TRBJ1-4
DNA: TGTGCCAGTAGTATGCGGGACAGGAGGAATGAAAAACTGTTTTTT
CDR3: CASSMRDRRNEKLFF

V: TRBV5-1
D: NA
size: NA
J: TRBJ1-3
DNA: TGCGCCAGCAGCATAACCGGCGAGGACACCATATATTTT
CDR3: CASSITGEDTIYF

V: TRBV6-1
D: NA
size: NA
J: TRBJ2-2
DNA: TGTGCCAGCAGAGACCTGGGGGGGCTGGCCGGGGAGCTGTTTTTT
CDR3: CASRDLGGLAGELFF

V: TRBV11-2
D: NA
size: NA
J: TRBJ1-3
DNA: TGTGCCAGCAGCTTAGACTTGAGCTCTGGAAACACCATATATTTT
CDR3: CASSLDLSSGNTIYF

V: TRBV19
D: TRBD1
size: NA
J: TRBJ2-7
DNA: TGTGCCAGTAGTCCGAACGTAGGACAGGCCTACGAGCAGTACTTC
CDR3: CASSPNVGQAYEQYF

V: TRBV6-6
D: NA
size: once
J: TRBJ2-3
DNA: TGTGCCAGCAGCCCACCGAGCACAGATACGCAGTATTTT
CDR3: CASSPPSTDTQYF

V: TRBV6-6
D: NA
size: NA
J: TRBJ2-3
DNA: TGTGCCAGCGGGGGTGCTACAGATACGCAGTATTTT
CDR3: CASGGATDTQYF

V: TRBV7-4
D: NA
size: NA
J: TRBJ2-4
DNA: TGTGCCAGCAGCCCCAATCGTCTTATGGCCAAAAACATTCAGTACTTC
CDR3: CASSPNRLMAKNIQYF

V: TRBV11-3
D: NA
size: once
J: TRBJ1-1
DNA: TGTGCCAGCAGCTTAGATCCGGGCACTGAAGCTTTCTTT
CDR3: CASSLDPGTEAFF

V: TRBV19
D: NA
size: NA
J: TRBJ2-5
DNA: TGTGCCAGTAGTGTGCCGGGGGAGACCCAGTACTTC
CDR3: CASSVPGETQYF